A single sample gave rise to the 7 T cell receptor beta chains below, sequenced in a study of cytomegalovirus exposure and HLA in healthy donors (dated by TCRdb to about 2017). Library preparation used the immunoSEQ multiplex PCR assay. The clones in this table, taken by TCRdb from immuneACCESS, are in-frame only. Not every clone is retained; where verified, under half of the shortfall comes from an unresolved V gene, and the cause of the rest is unknown. For this sample there are about 100,000 clones; roughly 95% appear just once. The ten largest account for 0.65% to 0.7% of the sample. The sample consisted of PBMCs. These receptors all stem from a woman between 18 and 29 years old in good health and CMV-seronegative.

This clone was seen just once. The rearrangement links TRBV6-6 to TRBJ2-7; 7 bases fit TRBD1. Trimming cost V 2 bases and J 6 bases; bases outside gene matches: 10. The CDR3 totals 15 residues. Germline-derived CDR1 and CDR2 are MNHNY and SVGAGI (reference sequence). This CDR3 reads CASSYDTGQSSEQYF. The CDR3 DNA reads as TGTGCCAGCAGTTACGACACGGGACAGTCAAGCGAGCAGTACTTC.

This chain joins TRBV9 and TRBJ1-2; tentatively, D is TRBD1 (5 bases). Germline-derived CDR1 and CDR2 are SGDLS and YYNGEE. The CDR3 is 16 residues long. The V gene lost 0 bases and the J gene lost 7 bases, with 19 bases spanning the gap. DNA for the CDR3: TGTGCCAGCAGCGTAGTAAGGGGCGGAATGCGTGGTGGCTACACCTTC. This codes for CASSVVRGGMRGGYTF.

The chain recombines TRBV6-1 with TRBJ2-1; TRBD2 matches at 8 bases. J gave up 8 bases and V 4 bases, and 10 bases lay outside the gene matches. The CDR3 runs to 15 residues. Germline lookup yields CDR1 MNHNS and CDR2 SASEGT. The CDR3 DNA reads as TGTGCCAGCAGTGCTGTTACTAGCGGCGTATATGAGCAGTTCTTC. This translates into CASSAVTSGVYEQFF.

The chain couples TRBV13 to TRBJ2-3; 8 nucleotides line up with TRBD2. CDR3 length: 15 residues. Germline trimming cut 5 bases from V and 0 bases from J; bases unmatched to any gene: 4. The germline gives CDR1 PRHDT, CDR2 FYEKMQ (reference sequence). The CDR3 bases are TGTGCCAGCAGCACTCGGGGGGGCAGCACAGATACGCAGTATTTT. Protein sequence: CASSTRGGSTDTQYF.

This chain joins TRBV6-5 and TRBJ2-2; D call uncertain. The CDR3 length is 13 residues. Germline V lookup: CDR1 MNHEY, CDR2 SVGAGI. With 6 bases removed from V and 2 bases from J, the gap between germline ends came to 7 bases. The CDR3: CASSQHNTGELFF. For the CDR3, the DNA is TGTGCCAGCAGCCAACATAACACCGGGGAGCTGTTTTTT.

The genes are TRBV27 and TRBJ1-2; D is perhaps TRBD1 (6 bases). Trimming took off 3 bases at V and 8 bases at J, with 13 bases between the two ends. CDR3 length: 13 residues. Per germline, CDR1 MNHEY and CDR2 SMNVEV (reference sequence). As DNA, the CDR3 is TGTGCCAGCAGTTTGGGGGCAGGGAACGGCTACACCTTC. As protein: CASSLGAGNGYTF.

The V gene is TRBV11-2, the J gene TRBJ2-1; no clear D. Germline V gene lookup returns CDR1 SGHAT and CDR2 FQNNGV. This CDR3 spans 12 amino acids. Trimming took 6 bases from V and 7 from J, leaving 10 bases between them. CDR3 residues: CASSPEWNEQFF. Here the CDR3 DNA reads TGTGCCAGCAGTCCGGAGTGGAATGAGCAGTTCTTC.